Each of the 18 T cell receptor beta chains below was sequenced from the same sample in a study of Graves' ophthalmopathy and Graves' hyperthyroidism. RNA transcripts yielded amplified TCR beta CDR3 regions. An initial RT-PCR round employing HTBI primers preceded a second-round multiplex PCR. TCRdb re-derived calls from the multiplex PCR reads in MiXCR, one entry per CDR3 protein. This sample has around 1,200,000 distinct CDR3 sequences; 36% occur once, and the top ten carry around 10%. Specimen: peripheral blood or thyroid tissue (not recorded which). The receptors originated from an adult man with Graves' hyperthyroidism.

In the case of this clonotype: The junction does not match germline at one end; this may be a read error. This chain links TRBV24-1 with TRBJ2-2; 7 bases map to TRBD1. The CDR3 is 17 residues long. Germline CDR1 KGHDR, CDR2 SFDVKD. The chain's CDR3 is CASSSQTGTANTGELFF. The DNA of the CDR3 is TGTGCCAGCAGTTCTCAAACCGGGACAGCTAACACCGGGGAGCTGTTTTTT.

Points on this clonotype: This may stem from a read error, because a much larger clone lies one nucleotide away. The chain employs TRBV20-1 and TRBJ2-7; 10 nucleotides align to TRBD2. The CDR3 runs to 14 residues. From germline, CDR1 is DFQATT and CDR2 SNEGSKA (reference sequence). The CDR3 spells CSAFLAGASYKQYF. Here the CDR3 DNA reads TGCAGTGCTTTCCTAGCGGGGGCTTCCTACAAGCAGTACTTC.

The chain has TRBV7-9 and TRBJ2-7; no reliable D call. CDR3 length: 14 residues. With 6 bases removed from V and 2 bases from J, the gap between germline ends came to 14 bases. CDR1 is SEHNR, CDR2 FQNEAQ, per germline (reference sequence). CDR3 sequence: CASSYSGRTYEQYF. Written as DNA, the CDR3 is TGTGCCAGCAGTTACTCGGGCAGAACCTACGAGCAGTACTTC.

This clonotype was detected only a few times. CDR3 sequence reads: CASSEVFGPNTEAFF. The CDR3 DNA is TGTGCCAGCAGTGAAGTTTTTGGACCGAACACTGAAGCTTTCTTT. This chain joins TRBV2 and TRBJ1-1; D remains unclear. Germline V CDR1 and CDR2: SNHLY, FYNNEI. V lost 1 base to trimming and J lost 1 base, with 10 bases between them. CDR3 size: 15 residues.

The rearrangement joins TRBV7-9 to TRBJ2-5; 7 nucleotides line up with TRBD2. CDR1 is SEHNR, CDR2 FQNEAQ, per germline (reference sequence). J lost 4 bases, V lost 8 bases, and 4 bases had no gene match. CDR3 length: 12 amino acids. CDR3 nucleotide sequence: TGTGCCAGCGGCGGCGGGGGAGAGACCCAGTACTTC. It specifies CASGGGGETQYF.

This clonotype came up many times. Here the CDR3 DNA reads TGCAGTGCTAGAACAGGGGGCGGGAACACCATATATTTT. Protein sequence: CSARTGGGNTIYF. The rearrangement joins TRBV20-1 to TRBJ1-3; 9 bases match TRBD1. Germline V gives CDR1 DFQATT, CDR2 SNEGSKA (reference sequence). After removal of 2 bases from V and 7 bases from J, the junction contained 3 bases not matched to a gene. The CDR3 extends over 13 amino acids.

The CDR3, as DNA: TGCAGTGCTAGAGAGGGAGCGCTCTATGGCTACACCTTC. Translation: CSAREGALYGYTF. The chain links TRBV20-1 to TRBJ1-2; D not certain. The CDR3 has 13 residues. CDR1 is DFQATT, CDR2 SNEGSKA, per germline (reference sequence). Trimming shortened V by 0 bases and J by 4 bases, and 9 bases separated the two germline ends.

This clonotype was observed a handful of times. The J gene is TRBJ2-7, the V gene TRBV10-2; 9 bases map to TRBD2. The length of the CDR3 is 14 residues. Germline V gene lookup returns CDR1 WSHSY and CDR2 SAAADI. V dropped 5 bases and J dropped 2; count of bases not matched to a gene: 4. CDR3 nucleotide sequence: TGCGCCAGCAGTCAGCGGGAGGCCCCCTACGAGCAGTACTTC. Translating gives CASSQREAPYEQYF.

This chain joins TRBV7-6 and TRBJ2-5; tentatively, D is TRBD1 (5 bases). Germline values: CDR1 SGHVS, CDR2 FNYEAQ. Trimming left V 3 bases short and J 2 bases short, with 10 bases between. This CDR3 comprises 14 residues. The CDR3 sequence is CASSFGKGQETQYF. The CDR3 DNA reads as TGTGCCAGCAGCTTCGGAAAGGGGCAAGAGACCCAGTACTTC.

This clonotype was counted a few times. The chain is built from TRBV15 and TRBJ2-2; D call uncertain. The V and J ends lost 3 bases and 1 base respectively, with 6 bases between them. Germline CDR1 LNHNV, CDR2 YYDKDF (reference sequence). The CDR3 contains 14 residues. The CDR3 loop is CATSRSGNTGELFF. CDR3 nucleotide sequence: TGTGCCACCAGCAGGTCAGGGAACACCGGGGAGCTGTTTTTT.

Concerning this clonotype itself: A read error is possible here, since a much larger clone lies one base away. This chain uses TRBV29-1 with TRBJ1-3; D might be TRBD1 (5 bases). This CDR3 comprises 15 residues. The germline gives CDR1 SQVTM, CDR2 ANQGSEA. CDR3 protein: CSVGGTPSSGNTTYF. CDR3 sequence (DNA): TGCAGCGTTGGAGGGACCCCCTCCTCTGGAAACACCACATATTTT.

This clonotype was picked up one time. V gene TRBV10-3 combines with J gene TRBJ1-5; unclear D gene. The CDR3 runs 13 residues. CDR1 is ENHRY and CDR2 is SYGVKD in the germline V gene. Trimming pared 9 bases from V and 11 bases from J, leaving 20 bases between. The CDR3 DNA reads TGTGCCATATCTCTCTCGGAGAAAGAGACCCAGCATTTT. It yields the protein CAISLSEKETQHF.

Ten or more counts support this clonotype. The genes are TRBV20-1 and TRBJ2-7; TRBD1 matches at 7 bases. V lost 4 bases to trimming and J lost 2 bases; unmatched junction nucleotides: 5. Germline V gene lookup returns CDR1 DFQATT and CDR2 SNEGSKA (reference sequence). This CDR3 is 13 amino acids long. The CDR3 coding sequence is TGCAGTGCTACGGGACAGAAAACCTACGAGCAGTACTTC. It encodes CSATGQKTYEQYF.

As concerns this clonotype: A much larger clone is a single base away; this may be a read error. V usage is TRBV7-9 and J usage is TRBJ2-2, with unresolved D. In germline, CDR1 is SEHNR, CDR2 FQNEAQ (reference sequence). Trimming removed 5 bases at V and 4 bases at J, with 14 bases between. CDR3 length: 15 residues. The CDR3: CASSPLVRSTGELFF. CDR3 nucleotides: TGTGCCAGCAGCCCCCTAGTAAGGAGCACCGGGGAGCTGTTTTTT.

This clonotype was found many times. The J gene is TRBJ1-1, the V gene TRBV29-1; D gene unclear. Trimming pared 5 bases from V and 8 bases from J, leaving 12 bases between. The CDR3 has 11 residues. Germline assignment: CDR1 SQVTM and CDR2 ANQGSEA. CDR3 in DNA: TGCAGCGTTCACGCGTATTCCGAAGCTTTCTTT. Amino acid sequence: CSVHAYSEAFF.

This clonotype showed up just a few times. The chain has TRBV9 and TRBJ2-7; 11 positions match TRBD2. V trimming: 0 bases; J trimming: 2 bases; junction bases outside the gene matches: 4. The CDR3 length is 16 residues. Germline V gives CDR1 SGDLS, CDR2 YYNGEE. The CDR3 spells CASSVDSGRETYEQYF. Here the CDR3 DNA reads TGTGCCAGCAGCGTAGATAGCGGGAGGGAGACCTACGAGCAGTACTTC.

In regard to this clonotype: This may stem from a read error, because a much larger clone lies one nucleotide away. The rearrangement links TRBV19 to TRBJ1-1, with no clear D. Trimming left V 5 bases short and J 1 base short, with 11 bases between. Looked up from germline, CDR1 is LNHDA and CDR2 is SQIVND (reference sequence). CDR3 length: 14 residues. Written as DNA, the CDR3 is TGTGCCAGTAGTTACCGCTGGGGGAACACTGAAGCTTTCTTT. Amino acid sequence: CASSYRWGNTEAFF. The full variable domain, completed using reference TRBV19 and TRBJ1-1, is DGGITQSPKYLFRKEGQNVTLSCEQNLNHDAMYWYRQDPGQGLRLIYYSQIVNDFQKGDIAEGYSVSREKKESFPLTVTSAQKNPTAFYLCASSYRWGNTEAFFGQGTRLTVV.

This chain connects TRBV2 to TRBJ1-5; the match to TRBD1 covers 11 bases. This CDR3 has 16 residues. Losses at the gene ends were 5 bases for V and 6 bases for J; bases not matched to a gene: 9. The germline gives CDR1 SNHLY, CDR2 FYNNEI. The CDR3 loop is CASSPSRTGGFQPQHF. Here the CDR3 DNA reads TGTGCCAGCAGTCCCTCCCGGACAGGGGGCTTTCAGCCCCAGCATTTT.